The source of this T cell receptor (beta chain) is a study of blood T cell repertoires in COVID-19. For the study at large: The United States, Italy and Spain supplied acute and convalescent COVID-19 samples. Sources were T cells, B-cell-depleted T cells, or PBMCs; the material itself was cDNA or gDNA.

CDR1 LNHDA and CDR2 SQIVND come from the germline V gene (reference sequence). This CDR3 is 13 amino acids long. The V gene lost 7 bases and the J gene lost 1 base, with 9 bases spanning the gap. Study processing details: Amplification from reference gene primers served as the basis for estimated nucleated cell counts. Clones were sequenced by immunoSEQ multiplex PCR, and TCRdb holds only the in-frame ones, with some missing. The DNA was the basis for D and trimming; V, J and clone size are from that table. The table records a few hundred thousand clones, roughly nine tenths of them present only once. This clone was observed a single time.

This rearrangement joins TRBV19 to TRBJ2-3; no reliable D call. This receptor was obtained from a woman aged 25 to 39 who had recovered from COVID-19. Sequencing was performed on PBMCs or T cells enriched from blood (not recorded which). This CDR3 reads CASIRPGTDTQYF. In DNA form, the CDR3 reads TGTGCCAGTATCAGGCCGGGCACAGATACGCAGTATTTT.